This record concerns one T cell receptor beta chain sequence. This clone was picked up one time. No antigen is known for it. Base qualities were left out, and no much larger clone turns up one base away. This specimen comes from a study of TIL therapy for anti-PD-1-resistant metastatic lung cancer (dated by TCRdb to the early 2020s). A note on the overall study: Tumors were harvested prior to any PD-1/PD-L1 blockade, after which nivolumab was administered to patients, and lymphodepletion, expanded TIL infusion and IL-2 were given to patients who progressed. Among the enrolled patients, the median age was approximately 49 years (range roughly 35-80), and the median tumor PD-L1 proportion score was approximately 5.9%. T cell receptor beta sequencing of tumor and peripheral blood served to follow clonotypes across the tumor, the expanded TIL product, and serial blood samples. The cohort was predominantly lung adenocarcinoma, with several EGFR-mutant and two ALK-rearranged tumors, and half of patients were current or former smokers. Across the cohort, whole-exome sequencing showed a median non-synonymous tumor mutation burden of roughly 1.5 mutations per megabase. Broad study findings and their caveats: Clonotypes from the infused TIL partially replaced the baseline peripheral repertoire and then declined over months, and persistence showed no apparent association with response. The study protocol defined all tumor marker inferences as exploratory. Generalizability was limited because the cohort was highly selected, with more treatment-naive, never-smoker and oncogene-addicted patients included than is typical.

In the paper's terms, the time point label means: pre-treatment sample, taken before nivolumab and TIL therapy. Adults with stage 4 NSCLC were enrolled in a dual-center phase I trial from late 2017 to early 2020. The samples were drawn from an open-label, single-arm phase I trial testing tumor-infiltrating lymphocyte therapy combined with nivolumab in advanced non-small cell lung cancer. Mononuclear cells from blood collected in EDTA tubes were isolated on a Ficoll gradient and snap-frozen as pellets, and DNA was then extracted using a Qiagen mini-prep kit. TCR beta CDR3 regions were amplified from genomic DNA by bias-controlled multiplex PCR with the immunoSEQ v3 hsTCRB kit. TCR libraries were sequenced on an Illumina NextSeq 500 to roughly 2 million read pairs for survey level or 5-6 million for deep level. As for the original processing: V, D and J genes were assigned, non-productive sequences were removed, and clonality was reported by immunoSEQ Analyzer software. To compare repertoires between infused TIL and blood, productive Simpson clonality was used along with the Morisita overlap index of productive TRB rearrangements. Absolute clonotype counts in blood were estimated by multiplying the lymphocyte count by the CD3+ fraction and by the productive frequency of the clone. TCRdb retrieved this table from immuneACCESS and kept in-frame rearrangements only. Not all clones are present; in checked studies, unresolved V genes account for under half, and no reason is known for the remainder. The V and J calls and clone size are taken from that table; D and trimming were inferred from the DNA. The sample data list 14,000 to 15,000 clones, and around 88% of these were observed just once. In total, the top ten clones hold roughly 0.86% of the sample.

From its cysteine to its phenylalanine, the CDR3 spans 14 amino acids. Just CDR3 DNA is preserved here, 42 bases in frame from base 1. Taken from the germline V gene, the CDR1 and CDR2 loops are LGHNA and YSLEER. V is pared back by 2 bases and J by 8 bases, with 15 bases lying between the germline termini. This receptor was identified in a person aged 25-85 years with non-small cell lung cancer. Specimen: blood, collected at baseline. The chain is encoded by TRBV4-3 joined to TRBJ1-2; no D gene can be assigned with confidence. In nucleotides, the sequence is TGCGCCAGCAGCCAACAGGCGTCCGCGAGGGGCTACACCTTC. It codes for CASSQQASARGYTF.